Reported below is one T cell receptor (beta chain). Its target is not known. This sample is drawn from a study of glioma-infiltrating T cells. The study, taken as a whole, reports: Non-neoplastic patients had below-expected tissue-blood divergence, while all gliomas exceeded expectation.

V was shortened by 7 bases and J by 1 base, with 10 bases between the two germline ends. The CDR3 spans 14 residues. The iRepertoire nested amplicon-rescue multiplex PCR amplified TCR alpha and beta CDR3s from RNA. TCRdb analysed the multiplex PCR reads with MiXCR anew, one entry per CDR3 protein. The sample shows 160,000 or so distinct CDR3 sequences, more than 35% of them seen only once. This chain joins TRBV12-3 or TRBV12-4 and TRBJ2-2; perhaps TRBD1 as D (6 bases). Sequencing was performed on glioma tissue, nonneoplastic brain tissue, or PBMCs (not recorded which). The receptor's source is a human donor with low-grade glioma or glioblastoma, undergoing nonglioma brain surgery, or in good health (not recorded which). The chain's CDR3 is CASKGELNTGELFF. The CDR3, as DNA: TGTGCCAGCAAGGGGGAACTGAACACCGGGGAGCTGTTTTTT.